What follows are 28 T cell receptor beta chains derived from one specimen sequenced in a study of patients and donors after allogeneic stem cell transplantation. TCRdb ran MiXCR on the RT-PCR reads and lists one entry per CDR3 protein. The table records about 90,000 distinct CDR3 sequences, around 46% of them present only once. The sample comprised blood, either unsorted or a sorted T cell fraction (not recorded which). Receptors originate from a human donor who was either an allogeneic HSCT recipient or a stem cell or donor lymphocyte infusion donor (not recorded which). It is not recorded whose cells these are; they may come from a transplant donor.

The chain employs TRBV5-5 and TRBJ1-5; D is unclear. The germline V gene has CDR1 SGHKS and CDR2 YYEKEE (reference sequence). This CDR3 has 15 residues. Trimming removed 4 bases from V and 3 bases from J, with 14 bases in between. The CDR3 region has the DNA TGTGCCAGCAGCGTGGACGGAATGTTCAATCAGCCCCAGCATTTT. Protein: CASSVDGMFNQPQHF. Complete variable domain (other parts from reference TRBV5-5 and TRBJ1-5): DAGVTQSPTHLIKTRGQQVTLRCSPISGHKSVSWYQQVLGQGPQFIFQYYEKEERGRGNFPDRFSARQFPNYSSELNVNALLLGDSALYLCASSVDGMFNQPQHFGDGTRLSIL.

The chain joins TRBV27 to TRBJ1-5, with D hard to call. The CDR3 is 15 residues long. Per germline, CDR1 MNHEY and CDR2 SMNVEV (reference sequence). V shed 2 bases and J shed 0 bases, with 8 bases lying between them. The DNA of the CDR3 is TGTGCCAGCAGTTTAAGAGGTCTTAGCAATCAGCCCCAGCATTTT. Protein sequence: CASSLRGLSNQPQHF.

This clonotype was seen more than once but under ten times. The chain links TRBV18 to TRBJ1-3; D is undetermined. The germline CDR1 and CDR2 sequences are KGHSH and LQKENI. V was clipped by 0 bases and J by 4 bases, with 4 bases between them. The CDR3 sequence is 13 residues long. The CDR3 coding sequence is TGTGCCAGCTCACCACCGGGGGGAAACACCATATATTTT. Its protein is CASSPPGGNTIYF.

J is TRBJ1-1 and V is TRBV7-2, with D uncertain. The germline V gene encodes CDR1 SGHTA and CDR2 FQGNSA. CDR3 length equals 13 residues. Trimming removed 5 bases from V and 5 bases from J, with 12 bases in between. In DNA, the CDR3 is TGTGCCAGCAGCCCGCTAAGTGGGACTGAAGCTTTCTTT. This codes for CASSPLSGTEAFF.

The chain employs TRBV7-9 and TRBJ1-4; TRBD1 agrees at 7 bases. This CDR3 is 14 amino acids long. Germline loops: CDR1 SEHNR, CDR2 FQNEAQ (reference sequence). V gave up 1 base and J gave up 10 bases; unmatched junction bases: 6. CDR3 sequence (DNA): TGTGCCAGCAGCTTAGGACAGGGTTATGGAAAACTGTTTTTT. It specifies CASSLGQGYGKLFF.

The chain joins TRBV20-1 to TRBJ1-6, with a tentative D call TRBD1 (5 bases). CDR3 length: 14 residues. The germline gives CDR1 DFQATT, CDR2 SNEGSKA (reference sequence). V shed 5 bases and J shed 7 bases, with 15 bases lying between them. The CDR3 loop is CSAHPGRGNSPLHF. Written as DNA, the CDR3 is TGCAGTGCTCACCCGGGACGTGGAAATTCACCCCTCCACTTT.

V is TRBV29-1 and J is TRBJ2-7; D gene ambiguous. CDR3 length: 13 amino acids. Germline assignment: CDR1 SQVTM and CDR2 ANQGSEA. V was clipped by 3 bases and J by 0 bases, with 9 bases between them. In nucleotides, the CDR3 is TGCAGCGTTGATGTTGGCAGCTCCTACGAGCAGTACTTC. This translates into CSVDVGSSYEQYF.

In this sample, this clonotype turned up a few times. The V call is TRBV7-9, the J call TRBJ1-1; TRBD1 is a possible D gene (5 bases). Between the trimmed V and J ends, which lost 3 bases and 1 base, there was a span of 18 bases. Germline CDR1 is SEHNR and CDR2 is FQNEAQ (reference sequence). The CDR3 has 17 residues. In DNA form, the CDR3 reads TGTGCCAGCAGCTTCCCCCAACTTCGGGGGACGAACACTGAAGCTTTCTTT. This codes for CASSFPQLRGTNTEAFF.

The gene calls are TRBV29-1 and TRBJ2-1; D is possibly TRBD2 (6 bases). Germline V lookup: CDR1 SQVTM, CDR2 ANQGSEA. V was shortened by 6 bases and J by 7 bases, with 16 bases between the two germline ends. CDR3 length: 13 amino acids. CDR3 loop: CSVLLATENEQFF. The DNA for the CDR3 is TGCAGCGTGCTACTAGCAACGGAGAATGAGCAGTTCTTC.

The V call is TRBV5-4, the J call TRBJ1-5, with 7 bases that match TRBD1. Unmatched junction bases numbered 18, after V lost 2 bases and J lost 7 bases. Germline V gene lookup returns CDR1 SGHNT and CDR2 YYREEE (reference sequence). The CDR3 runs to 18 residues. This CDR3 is CASSFGSPDRDWEQPQHF. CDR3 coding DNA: TGTGCCAGCAGCTTTGGATCCCCAGACAGGGATTGGGAACAGCCCCAGCATTTT.

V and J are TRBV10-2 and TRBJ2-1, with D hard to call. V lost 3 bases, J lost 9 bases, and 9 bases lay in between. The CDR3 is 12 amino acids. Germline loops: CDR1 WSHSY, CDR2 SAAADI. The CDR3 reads CASSDPRPEQFF. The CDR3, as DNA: TGCGCCAGCAGTGACCCCCGACCTGAGCAGTTCTTC.

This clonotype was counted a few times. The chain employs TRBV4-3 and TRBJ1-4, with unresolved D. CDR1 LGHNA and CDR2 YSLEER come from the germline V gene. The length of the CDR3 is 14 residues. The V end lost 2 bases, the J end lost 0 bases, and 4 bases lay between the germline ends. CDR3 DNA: TGCGCCAGCAGCCAACTCGCAACTAATGAAAAACTGTTTTTT. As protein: CASSQLATNEKLFF.

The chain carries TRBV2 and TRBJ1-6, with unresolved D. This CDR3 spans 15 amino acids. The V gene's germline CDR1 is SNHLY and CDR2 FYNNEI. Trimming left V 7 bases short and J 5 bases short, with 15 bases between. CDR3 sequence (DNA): TGTGCCAGCACCCCAATGTCAGGCGATAATTCACCCCTCCACTTT. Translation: CASTPMSGDNSPLHF. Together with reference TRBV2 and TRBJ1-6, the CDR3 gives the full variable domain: EPEVTQTPSHQVTQMGQEVILRCVPISNHLYFYWYRQILGQKVEFLVSFYNNEISEKSEIFDDQFSVERPDGSNFTLKIRSTKLEDSAMYFCASTPMSGDNSPLHFGNGTRLTVT.

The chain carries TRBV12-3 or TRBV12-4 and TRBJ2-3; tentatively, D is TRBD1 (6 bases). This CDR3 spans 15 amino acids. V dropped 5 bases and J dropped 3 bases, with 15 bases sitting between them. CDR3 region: CASSVTGMGTDTQYF. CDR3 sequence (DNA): TGTGCCAGCAGTGTCACAGGGATGGGTACAGATACGCAGTATTTT.

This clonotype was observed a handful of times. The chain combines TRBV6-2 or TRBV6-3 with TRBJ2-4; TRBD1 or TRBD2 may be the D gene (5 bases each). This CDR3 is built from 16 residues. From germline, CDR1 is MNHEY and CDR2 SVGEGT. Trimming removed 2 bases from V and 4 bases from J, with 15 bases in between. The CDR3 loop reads CASSYISTGPKNIQYF. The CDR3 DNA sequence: TGTGCCAGCAGTTACATCAGCACGGGACCAAAAAACATTCAGTACTTC.

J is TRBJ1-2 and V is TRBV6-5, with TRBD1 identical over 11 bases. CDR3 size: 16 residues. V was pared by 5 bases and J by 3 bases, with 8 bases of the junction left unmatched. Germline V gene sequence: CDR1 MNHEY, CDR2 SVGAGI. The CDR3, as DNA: TGTGCCAGCAGTAACCACCGGACAGGGGGCTACTATGGCTACACCTTC. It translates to CASSNHRTGGYYGYTF.

The CDR3 nucleotides are TGTGCCATCGGATATAGGCTCGGAATTTCTGGAAACACCATATATTTT. It encodes CAIGYRLGISGNTIYF. The chain carries TRBV10-3 and TRBJ1-3; D call uncertain. Trimming removed 8 bases from V and 1 base from J, with 18 bases in between. CDR1 and CDR2 (germline): ENHRY, SYGVKD. The CDR3 extends over 16 amino acids.

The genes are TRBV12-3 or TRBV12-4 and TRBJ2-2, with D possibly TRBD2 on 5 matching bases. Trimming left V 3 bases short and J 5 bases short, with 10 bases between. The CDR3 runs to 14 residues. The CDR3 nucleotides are TGTGCCAGCAGTTTCAAAGGAGGAACCGGGGAGCTGTTTTTT. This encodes CASSFKGGTGELFF.

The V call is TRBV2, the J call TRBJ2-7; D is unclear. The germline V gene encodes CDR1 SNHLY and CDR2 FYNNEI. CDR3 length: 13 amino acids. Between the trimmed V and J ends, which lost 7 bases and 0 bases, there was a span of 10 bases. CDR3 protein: CASNPAVSYEQYF. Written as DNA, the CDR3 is TGTGCCAGCAACCCAGCAGTCTCCTACGAGCAGTACTTC.

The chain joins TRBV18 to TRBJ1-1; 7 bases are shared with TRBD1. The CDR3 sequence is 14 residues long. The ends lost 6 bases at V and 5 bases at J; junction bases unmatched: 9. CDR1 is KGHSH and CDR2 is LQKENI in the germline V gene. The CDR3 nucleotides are TGTGCCAGCTCTTTCGACAGGGCGTCGACTGAAGCTTTCTTT. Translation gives CASSFDRASTEAFF. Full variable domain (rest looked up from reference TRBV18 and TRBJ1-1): NAGVMQNPRHLVRRRGQEARLRCSPMKGHSHVYWYRQLPEEGLKFMVYLQKENIIDESGMPKERFSAEFPKEGPSILRIQQVVRGDSAAYFCASSFDRASTEAFFGQGTRLTVV.

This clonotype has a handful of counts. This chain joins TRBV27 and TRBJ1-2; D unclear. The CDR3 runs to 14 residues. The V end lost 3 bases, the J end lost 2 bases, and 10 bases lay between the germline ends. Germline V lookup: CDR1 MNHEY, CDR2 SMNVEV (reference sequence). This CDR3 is CASSLGPGNYGYTF. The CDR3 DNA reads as TGTGCCAGCAGTTTGGGCCCCGGGAACTATGGCTACACCTTC.

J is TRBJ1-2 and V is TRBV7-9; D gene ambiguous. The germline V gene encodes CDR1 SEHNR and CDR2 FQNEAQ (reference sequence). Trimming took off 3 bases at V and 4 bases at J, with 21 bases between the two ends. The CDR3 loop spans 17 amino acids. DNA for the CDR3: TGTGCCAGCAGCTTTACAGCCTTGGTTTCTTGGCGCTATGGCTACACCTTC. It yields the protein CASSFTALVSWRYGYTF.

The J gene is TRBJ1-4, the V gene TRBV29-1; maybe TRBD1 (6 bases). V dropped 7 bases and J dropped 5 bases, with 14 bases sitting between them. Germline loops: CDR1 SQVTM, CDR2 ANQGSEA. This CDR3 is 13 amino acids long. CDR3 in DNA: TGCAGCGGGCGGACAGAGGAAAATGAAAAACTGTTTTTT. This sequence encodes CSGRTEENEKLFF.

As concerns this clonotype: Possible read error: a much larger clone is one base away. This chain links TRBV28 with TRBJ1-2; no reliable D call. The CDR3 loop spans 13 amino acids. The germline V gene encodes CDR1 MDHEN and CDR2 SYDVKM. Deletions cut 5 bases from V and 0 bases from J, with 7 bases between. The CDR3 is CASSRPANYGYTF. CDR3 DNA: TGTGCCAGCAGTCGGCCAGCTAACTATGGCTACACCTTC.

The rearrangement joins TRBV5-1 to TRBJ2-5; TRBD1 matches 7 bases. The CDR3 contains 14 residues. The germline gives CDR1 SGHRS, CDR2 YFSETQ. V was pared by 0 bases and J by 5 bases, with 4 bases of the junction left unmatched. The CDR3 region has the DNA TGCGCCAGCAGCTTGGATGACAGGGAGGAGACCCAGTACTTC. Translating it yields CASSLDDREETQYF.

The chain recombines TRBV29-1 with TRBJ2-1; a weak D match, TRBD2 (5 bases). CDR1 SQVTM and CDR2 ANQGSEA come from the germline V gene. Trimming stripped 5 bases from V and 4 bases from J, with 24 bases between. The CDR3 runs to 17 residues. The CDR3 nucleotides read TGCAGCGTTACTCTCACTGGCCGGCAGGACTCATACAATGAGCAGTTCTTC. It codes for CSVTLTGRQDSYNEQFF.

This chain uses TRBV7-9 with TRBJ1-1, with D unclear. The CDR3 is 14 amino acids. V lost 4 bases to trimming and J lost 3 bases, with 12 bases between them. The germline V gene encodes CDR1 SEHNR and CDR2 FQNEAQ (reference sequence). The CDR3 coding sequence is TGTGCCAGCAGCTCCCCTGGGAAGGACACTGAAGCTTTCTTT. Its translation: CASSSPGKDTEAFF. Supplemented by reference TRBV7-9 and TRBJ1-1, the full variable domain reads DTGVSQNPRHKITKRGQNVTFRCDPISEHNRLYWYRQTLGQGPEFLTYFQNEAQLEKSRLLSDRFSAERPKGSFSTLEIQRTEQGDSAMYLCASSSPGKDTEAFFGQGTRLTVV.

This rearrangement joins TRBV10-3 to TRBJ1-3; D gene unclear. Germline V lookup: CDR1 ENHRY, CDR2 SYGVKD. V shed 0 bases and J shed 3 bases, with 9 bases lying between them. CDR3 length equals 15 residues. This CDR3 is CAISESKGVGNTIYF. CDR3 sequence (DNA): TGTGCCATCAGTGAGTCGAAGGGAGTTGGAAACACCATATATTTT.